This T cell receptor (beta chain) stems from a study of shared clonotypes between healthy human individuals. Study-level points and caveats: Sequencing depth was expected to affect clonotype sharing among donors. Only blood was sampled, and tissue TCR repertoires likely differ from blood ones.

This CDR3 region has 15 residues. Germline CDR1 is GTSNPN and CDR2 is SVGIG (reference sequence). Losses at the gene ends were 3 bases for V and 4 bases for J; bases not matched to a gene: 9. In the case of this clone: The antigen is undetermined.

TCRdb keeps only in-frame clones here, not all; method: immunoSEQ multiplex PCR. Of around 480,000 clones in the sample, around 79% were seen once. This chain connects TRBV30 to TRBJ1-5; 7 bases fit TRBD1. The sample was PBMCs. The source of this sequence is a woman aged 40-49 years in good health. Some clones in this sample may be carry-over from other donors' samples. The CDR3 reads CAWRSRDSSNQPQHF. The CDR3 DNA is TGTGCCTGGAGAAGCCGGGACAGCTCTAATCAGCCCCAGCATTTT.